This T cell receptor beta chain was sequenced for a study of shared clonotypes between healthy human individuals. In regard to this clone: Its antigen is as yet unknown.

The study enrolled healthy HIV-negative adults without recent acute infections or vaccinations as donors. Every one of the donors was a Caucasian adult that lived in Nashville, Tennessee. About 100 million PBMCs supplied genomic DNA for unsorted samples. V dropped 5 bases and J dropped 4; count of bases not matched to a gene: 13. CDR1 is MDHEN, CDR2 SYDVKM, per germline. This CDR3 has 16 residues. TCRdb keeps only in-frame clones here, not all; method: immunoSEQ multiplex PCR. The data contain approximately 500,000 clones, approximately 85% of them seen just once; the ten biggest clones take up approximately 12%. Study observations and caveats: Investigators collected only blood, and repertoires in tissues likely differ.

Sequencing input: PBMCs. This receptor was taken from a woman aged 35 to 49 in good health. Some clones in this sample may be carry-over from other donors' samples. The V gene is TRBV28, the J gene TRBJ2-7, with 8 bases identical to TRBD1. Written as DNA, the CDR3 is TGTGCCAGCAGTCTACCGGACAGGGCGGCGGGGTACGAGCAGTACTTC. Protein sequence: CASSLPDRAAGYEQYF. Based on the CDR3 plus reference TRBV28 and TRBJ2-7, the full variable domain is DVKVTQSSRYLVKRTGEKVFLECVQDMDHENMFWYRQDPGLGLRLIYFSYDVKMKEKGDIPEGYSVSREKKERFSLILESASTNQTSMYLCASSLPDRAAGYEQYFGPGTRLTVT.